The T cell receptor beta chain described here comes from a study of spatial heterogeneity in lung cancer. TCR cDNA molecules each carried a unique molecular identifier. Each CDR3 protein gets one entry after TCRdb re-called the 5' RACE reads with MiXCR. The table shows about 41,000 distinct CDR3 sequences, with 10% to 15% occurring only once. Germline V gives CDR1 GTSNPN, CDR2 SVGIG (reference sequence). The germline V and J ends were trimmed by 0 bases and 2 bases, with 11 bases remaining between them. The CDR3 loop spans 14 amino acids. Documented time point: sample taken at primary tumor resection. TCRs were sequenced from unsorted whole RNA of tumor, nontumor lung or PBMC. There were around 72 donors, all of them untreated patients with early-stage non-small cell lung cancer.

The clonotype was recovered from a female donor with early-stage non-small cell lung cancer. Specimen: PBMCs, collected at surgery. The J gene is TRBJ2-7, the V gene TRBV30; perhaps D is TRBD1 or TRBD2 (5 bases each). The CDR3 here is CAWSVGQGPYEQYF. Here the CDR3 DNA reads TGTGCCTGGAGTGTGGGGCAGGGACCCTACGAGCAGTACTTC.